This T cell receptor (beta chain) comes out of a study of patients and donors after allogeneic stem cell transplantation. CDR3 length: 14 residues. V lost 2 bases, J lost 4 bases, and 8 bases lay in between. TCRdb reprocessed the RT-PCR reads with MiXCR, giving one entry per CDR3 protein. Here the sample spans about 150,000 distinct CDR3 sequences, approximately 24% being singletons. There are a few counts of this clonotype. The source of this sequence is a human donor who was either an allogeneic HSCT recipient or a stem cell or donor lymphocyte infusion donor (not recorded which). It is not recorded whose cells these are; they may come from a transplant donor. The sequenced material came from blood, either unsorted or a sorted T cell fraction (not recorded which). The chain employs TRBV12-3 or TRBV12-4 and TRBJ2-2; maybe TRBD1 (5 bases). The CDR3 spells CASSLFRATGELFF. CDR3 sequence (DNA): TGTGCCAGCAGTTTATTCAGGGCCACCGGGGAGCTGTTTTTT.